This T cell receptor beta chain is from a study of regulatory T cells in long-lasting Graves disease. Study-wide points: Persistent Graves' patients showed a TCR diversity that was lower than that of newly diagnosed ones.

Germline values: CDR1 SGHVS, CDR2 FNYEAQ. The V gene lost 2 bases and the J gene lost 3 bases, with 7 bases spanning the gap. The CDR3 is made up of 13 amino acids. Described time point: persistent/refractory GD, antithyroid drugs over 5 years with positive TRAb. TCR sequences were obtained from RNA taken from PBMCs. A roughly 10-milliliter sample of peripheral blood was drawn into EDTA tubes. Investigators prepared the TCR beta libraries by applying iRepertoire HTBI primers and Arm-PCR of CDR3 regions. One entry per CDR3 protein, called by TCRdb with MiXCR from the multiplex PCR reads. The sample holds around 400,000 distinct CDR3 sequences, about 21% seen once. This clonotype occurred once. What it binds is not known.

The sequence derives from a female donor with Graves disease. This chain uses TRBV7-6 with TRBJ1-1; no firm D call. The starting material was peripheral blood mononuclear cells (PBMCs), obtained when the disease was refractory, from a patient treated with antithyroid drugs. CDR3 loop: CASSLSQDTEAFF. CDR3 in DNA: TGTGCCAGCAGCTTAAGTCAGGACACTGAAGCTTTCTTT.